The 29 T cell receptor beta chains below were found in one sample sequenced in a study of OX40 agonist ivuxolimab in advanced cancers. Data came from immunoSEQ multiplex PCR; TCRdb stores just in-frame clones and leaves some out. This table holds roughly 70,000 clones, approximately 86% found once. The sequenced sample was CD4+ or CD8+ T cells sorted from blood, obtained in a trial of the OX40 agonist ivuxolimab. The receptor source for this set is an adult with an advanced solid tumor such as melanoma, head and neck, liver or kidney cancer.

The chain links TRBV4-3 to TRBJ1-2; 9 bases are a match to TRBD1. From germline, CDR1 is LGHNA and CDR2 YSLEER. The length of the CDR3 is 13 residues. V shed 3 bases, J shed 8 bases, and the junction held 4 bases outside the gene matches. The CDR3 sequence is CASSQGQGRGYTF. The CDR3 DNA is TGCGCCAGCAGCCAGGGACAGGGAAGGGGCTACACCTTC.

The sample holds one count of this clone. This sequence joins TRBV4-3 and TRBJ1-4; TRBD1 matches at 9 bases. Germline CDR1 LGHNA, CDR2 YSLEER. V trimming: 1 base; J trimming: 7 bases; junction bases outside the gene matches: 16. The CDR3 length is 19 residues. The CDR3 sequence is CASSQGAGTGSVWGEKLFF. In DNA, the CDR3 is TGCGCCAGCAGCCAAGGGGCCGGGACAGGGAGTGTGTGGGGTGAAAAACTGTTTTTT.

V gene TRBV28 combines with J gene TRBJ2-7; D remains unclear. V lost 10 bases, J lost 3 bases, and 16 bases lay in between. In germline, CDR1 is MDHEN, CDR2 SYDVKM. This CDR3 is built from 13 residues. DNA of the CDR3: TGTGCCACCTCTGGGCCCCCCGTCTACGAGCAGTACTTC. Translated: CATSGPPVYEQYF.

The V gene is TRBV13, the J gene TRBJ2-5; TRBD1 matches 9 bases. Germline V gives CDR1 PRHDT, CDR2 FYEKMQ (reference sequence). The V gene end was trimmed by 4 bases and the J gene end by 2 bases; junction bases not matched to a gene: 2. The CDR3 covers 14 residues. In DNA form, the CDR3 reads TGTGCCAGCAGCTCCGGACAGGGGCAAGAGACCCAGTACTTC. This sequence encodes CASSSGQGQETQYF.

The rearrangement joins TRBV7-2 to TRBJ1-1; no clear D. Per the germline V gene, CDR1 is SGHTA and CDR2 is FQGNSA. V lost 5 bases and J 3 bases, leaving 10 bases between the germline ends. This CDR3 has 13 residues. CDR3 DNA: TGTGCCAGCAGCCCCGGGCCTTACACTGAAGCTTTCTTT. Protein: CASSPGPYTEAFF.

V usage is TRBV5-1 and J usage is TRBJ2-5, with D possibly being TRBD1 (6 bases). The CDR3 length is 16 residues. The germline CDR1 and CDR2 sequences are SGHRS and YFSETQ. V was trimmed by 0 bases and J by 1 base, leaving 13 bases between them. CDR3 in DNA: TGCGCCAGCAGCTTGGCTCCCCAGGGGATCCAAGAGACCCAGTACTTC. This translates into CASSLAPQGIQETQYF.

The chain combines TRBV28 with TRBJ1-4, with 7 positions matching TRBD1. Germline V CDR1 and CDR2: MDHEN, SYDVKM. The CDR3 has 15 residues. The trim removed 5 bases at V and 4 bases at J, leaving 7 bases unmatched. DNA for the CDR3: TGTGCCAGCAGTGCCGGACAGGCCAATAATGAAAAACTGTTTTTT. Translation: CASSAGQANNEKLFF.

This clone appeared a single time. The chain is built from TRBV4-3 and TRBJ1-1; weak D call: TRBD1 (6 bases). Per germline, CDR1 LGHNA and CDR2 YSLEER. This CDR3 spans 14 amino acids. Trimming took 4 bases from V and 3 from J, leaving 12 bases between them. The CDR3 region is CASSPRGADTEAFF. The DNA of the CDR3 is TGCGCCAGCAGCCCCAGGGGCGCAGACACTGAAGCTTTCTTT.

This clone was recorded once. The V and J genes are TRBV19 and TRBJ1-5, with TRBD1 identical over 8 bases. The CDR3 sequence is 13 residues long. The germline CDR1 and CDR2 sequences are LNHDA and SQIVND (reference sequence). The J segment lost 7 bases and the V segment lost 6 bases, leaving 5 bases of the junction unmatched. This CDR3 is CASSKTGDQPQHF. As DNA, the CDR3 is TGTGCCAGTAGCAAGACAGGGGACCAGCCCCAGCATTTT.

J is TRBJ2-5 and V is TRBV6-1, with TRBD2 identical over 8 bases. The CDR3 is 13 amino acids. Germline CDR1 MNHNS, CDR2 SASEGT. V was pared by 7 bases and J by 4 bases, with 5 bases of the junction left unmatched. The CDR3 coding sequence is TGTGCCAGCACCGCGGGAGGCCTAGAGACCCAGTACTTC. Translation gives CASTAGGLETQYF.

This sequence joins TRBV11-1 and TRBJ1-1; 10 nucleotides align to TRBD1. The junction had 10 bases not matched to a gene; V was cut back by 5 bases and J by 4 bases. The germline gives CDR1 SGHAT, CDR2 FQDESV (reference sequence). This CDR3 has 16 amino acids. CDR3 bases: TGTGCCAGCAGCCTGGGACAGGGGAGGGTCCTCACTGAAGCTTTCTTT. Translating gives CASSLGQGRVLTEAFF.

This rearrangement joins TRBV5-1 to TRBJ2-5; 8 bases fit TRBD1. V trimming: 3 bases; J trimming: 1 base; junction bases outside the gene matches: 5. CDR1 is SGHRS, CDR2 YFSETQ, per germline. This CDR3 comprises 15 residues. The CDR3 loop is CASSSPTGAQETQYF. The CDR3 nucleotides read TGCGCCAGCAGCTCGCCGACAGGGGCCCAAGAGACCCAGTACTTC. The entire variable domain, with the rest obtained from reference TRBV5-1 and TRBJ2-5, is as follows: KAGVTQTPRYLIKTRGQQVTLSCSPISGHRSVSWYQQTPGQGLQFLFEYFSETQRNKGNFPGRFSGRQFSNSRSEMNVSTLELGDSALYLCASSSPTGAQETQYFGPGTRLLVL.

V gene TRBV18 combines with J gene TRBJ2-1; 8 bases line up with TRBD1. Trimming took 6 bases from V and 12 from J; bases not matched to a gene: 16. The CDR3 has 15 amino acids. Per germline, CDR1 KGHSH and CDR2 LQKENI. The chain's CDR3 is CASSQPGTGSSSQFF. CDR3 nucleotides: TGTGCCAGCTCGCAACCCGGGACAGGATCTTCTTCGCAGTTCTTC. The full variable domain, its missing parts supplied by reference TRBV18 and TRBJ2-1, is NAGVMQNPRHLVRRRGQEARLRCSPMKGHSHVYWYRQLPEEGLKFMVYLQKENIIDESGMPKERFSAEFPKEGPSILRIQQVVRGDSAAYFCASSQPGTGSSSQFFGPGTRLTVL.

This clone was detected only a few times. CDR3 nucleotides: TGTGCCAGAAGCTTGGGATTCCGGGACAGCGTATTCTATGGCTACACCTTC. Its protein product is CARSLGFRDSVFYGYTF. The chain combines TRBV5-3 with TRBJ1-2; 7 nucleotides match TRBD1. TRBV5-3 is an open reading frame, and its role is uncertain. This CDR3 is 17 amino acids long. V was clipped by 0 bases and J by 4 bases; unmatched bases: 12.

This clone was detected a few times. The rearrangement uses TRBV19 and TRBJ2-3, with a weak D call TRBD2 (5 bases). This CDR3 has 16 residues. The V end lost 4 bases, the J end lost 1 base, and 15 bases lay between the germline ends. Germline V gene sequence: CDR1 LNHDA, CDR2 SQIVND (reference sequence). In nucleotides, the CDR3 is TGTGCCAGTAGTAACCCGGGCGAGAGGGGCACAGATACGCAGTATTTT. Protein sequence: CASSNPGERGTDTQYF. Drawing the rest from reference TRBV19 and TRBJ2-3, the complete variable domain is DGGITQSPKYLFRKEGQNVTLSCEQNLNHDAMYWYRQDPGQGLRLIYYSQIVNDFQKGDIAEGYSVSREKKESFPLTVTSAQKNPTAFYLCASSNPGERGTDTQYFGPGTRLTVL.

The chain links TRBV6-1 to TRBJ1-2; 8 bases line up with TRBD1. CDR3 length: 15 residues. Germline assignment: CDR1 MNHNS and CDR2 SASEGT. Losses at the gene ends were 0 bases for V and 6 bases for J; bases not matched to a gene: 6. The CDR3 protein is CASSEARTGRHGYTF. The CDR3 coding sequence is TGTGCCAGCAGTGAAGCAAGGACAGGGAGGCATGGCTACACCTTC.

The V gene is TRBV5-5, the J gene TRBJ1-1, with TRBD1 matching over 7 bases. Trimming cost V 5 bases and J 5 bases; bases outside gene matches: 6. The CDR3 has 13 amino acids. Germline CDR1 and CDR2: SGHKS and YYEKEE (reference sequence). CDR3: CASSKTGQTEAFF. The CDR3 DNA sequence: TGTGCCAGCAGTAAGACAGGGCAAACTGAAGCTTTCTTT.

The CDR3 loop reads CASGLARDSSNTGELFF. The CDR3 DNA reads TGTGCTAGTGGTTTGGCGCGGGACAGTTCGAACACCGGGGAGCTGTTTTTT. The chain couples TRBV12-5 to TRBJ2-2, with D possibly TRBD1 on 7 matching bases. The V and J ends lost 1 base and 0 bases respectively, with 12 bases between them. The germline CDR1 and CDR2 sequences are LGHNT and FRNRAP. The CDR3 covers 17 residues.

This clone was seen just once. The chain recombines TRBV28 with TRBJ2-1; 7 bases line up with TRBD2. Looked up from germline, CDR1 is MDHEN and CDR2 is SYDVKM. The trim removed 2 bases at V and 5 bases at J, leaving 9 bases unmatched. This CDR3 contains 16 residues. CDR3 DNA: TGTGCCAGCAGTTTAGGGGGAGGGCCCCGGAACAATGAGCAGTTCTTC. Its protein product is CASSLGGGPRNNEQFF.

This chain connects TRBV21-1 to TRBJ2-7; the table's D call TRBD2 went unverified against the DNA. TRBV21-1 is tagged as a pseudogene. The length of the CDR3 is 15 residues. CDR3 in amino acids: CASSKISGTIYEQYF. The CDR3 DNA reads TGTGCCAGCAGCAAAATCAGCGGAACGATCTACGAGCAGTACTTC.

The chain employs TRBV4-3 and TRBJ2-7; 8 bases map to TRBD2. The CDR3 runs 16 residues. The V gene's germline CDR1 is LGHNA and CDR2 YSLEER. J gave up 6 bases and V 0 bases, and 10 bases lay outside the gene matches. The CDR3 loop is CASSQDIRREGLEQYF. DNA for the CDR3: TGCGCCAGCAGCCAAGATATTAGACGGGAGGGCCTCGAGCAGTACTTC.

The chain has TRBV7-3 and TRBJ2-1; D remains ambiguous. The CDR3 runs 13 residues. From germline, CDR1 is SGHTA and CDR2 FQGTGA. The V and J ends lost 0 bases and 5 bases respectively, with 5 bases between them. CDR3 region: CASSLTYNNEQFF. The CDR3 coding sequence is TGTGCCAGCAGCTTAACTTACAACAATGAGCAGTTCTTC.

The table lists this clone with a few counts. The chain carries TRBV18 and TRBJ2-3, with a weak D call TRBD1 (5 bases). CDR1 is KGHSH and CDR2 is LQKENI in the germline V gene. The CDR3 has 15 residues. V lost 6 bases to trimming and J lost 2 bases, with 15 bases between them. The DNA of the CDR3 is TGTGCCAGCTCCAGGACACTGACCTCCACAGATACGCAGTATTTT. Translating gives CASSRTLTSTDTQYF.

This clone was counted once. CDR3 protein: CASSLVGSSYNEQFF. CDR3 nucleotides: TGCGCCAGCAGCTTGGTCGGGAGTTCCTACAATGAGCAGTTCTTC. The J gene is TRBJ2-1, the V gene TRBV5-1; a possible D gene is TRBD2 (6 bases). CDR1 SGHRS and CDR2 YFSETQ come from the germline V gene. The CDR3 sequence is 15 residues long. V gave up 0 bases and J gave up 1 base, with 8 bases separating them. Complete variable domain (other parts from reference TRBV5-1 and TRBJ2-1): KAGVTQTPRYLIKTRGQQVTLSCSPISGHRSVSWYQQTPGQGLQFLFEYFSETQRNKGNFPGRFSGRQFSNSRSEMNVSTLELGDSALYLCASSLVGSSYNEQFFGPGTRLTVL.

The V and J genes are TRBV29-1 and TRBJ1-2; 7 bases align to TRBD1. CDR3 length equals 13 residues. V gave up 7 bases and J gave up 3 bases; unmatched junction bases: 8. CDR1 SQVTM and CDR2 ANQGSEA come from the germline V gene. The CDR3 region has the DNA TGCAGCGCGACTCAGGGGGGGGACTATGGCTACACCTTC. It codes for CSATQGGDYGYTF.

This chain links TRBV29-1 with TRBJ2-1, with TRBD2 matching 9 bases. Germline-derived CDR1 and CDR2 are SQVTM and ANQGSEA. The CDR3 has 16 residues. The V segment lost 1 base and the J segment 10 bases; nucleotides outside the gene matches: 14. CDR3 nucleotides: TGCAGCGTTGAAGGCAAGGCGGGAGGGCCGGAGGGGGAGCAGTTCTTC. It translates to CSVEGKAGGPEGEQFF.

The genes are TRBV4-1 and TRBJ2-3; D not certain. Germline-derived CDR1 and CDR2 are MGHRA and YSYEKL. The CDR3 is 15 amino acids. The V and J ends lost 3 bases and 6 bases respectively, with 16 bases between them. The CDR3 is CASSQELKGRDTQYF. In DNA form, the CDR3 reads TGCGCCAGCAGCCAGGAGTTGAAGGGCCGGGATACGCAGTATTTT.

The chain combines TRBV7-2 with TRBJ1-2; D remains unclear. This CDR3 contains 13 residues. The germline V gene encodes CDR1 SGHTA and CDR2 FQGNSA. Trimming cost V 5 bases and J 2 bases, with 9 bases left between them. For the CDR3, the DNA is TGTGCCAGCAGCCCCGCGGAAAACTATGGCTACACCTTC. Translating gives CASSPAENYGYTF.

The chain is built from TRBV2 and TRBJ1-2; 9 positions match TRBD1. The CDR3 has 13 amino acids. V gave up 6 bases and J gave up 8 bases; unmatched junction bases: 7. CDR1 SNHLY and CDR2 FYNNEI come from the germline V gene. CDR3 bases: TGTGCCAGCAGGATACAGGGGGCCGGGGGCTACACCTTC. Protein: CASRIQGAGGYTF.